Below, one TCR beta chain is given with its context. These data belong to a study of T cell changes during pregnancy in multiple sclerosis. Here immunoSEQ multiplex PCR was the method, and the copy in TCRdb shows in-frame clones only, minus some. Among over 30,000 clones listed, approximately 91% were seen once. Germline V gene sequence: CDR1 MNHNS, CDR2 SASEGT. V lost 7 bases, J lost 4 bases, and 13 bases lay in between. This CDR3 contains 14 residues. The source material was CD4+ T cells from peripheral blood mononuclear cells, sampled in the third trimester of pregnancy. The chain carries TRBV6-1 and TRBJ2-2; a weak D match, TRBD2 (5 bases). The TCR was taken from a female donor in good health, enrolled as a control in a pregnancy study. CDR3 residues: CASILDGITGELFF. The CDR3 DNA reads TGTGCCAGCATCCTTGACGGGATCACCGGGGAGCTGTTTTTT.